The text below deals with one TCR beta chain. Under the authors' procedure: For nucleated cells, counts were estimated from reference gene primer amplification. Sequencing was performed with immunoSEQ multiplex PCR; in TCRdb, only in-frame clones are kept and a portion is missing. The V and J calls and clone size were taken over from that table, and D and trimming were inferred from the DNA. The sample consists of approximately 150,000 clones, 88% of them appearing once. This sample stems from a study of blood T cell repertoires in COVID-19. Study details: COVID-19 samples from acute and convalescent phases originated in the United States, Italy and Spain. The cDNA or gDNA used as material had been derived from T cells, B-cell-depleted T cells, or PBMCs.

With V trimmed by 0 bases and J by 1 base, 7 bases remained unmatched. The CDR3 is 17 amino acids. The germline gives CDR1 LGHNA, CDR2 YNFKEQ. The sequencing sample was made of peripheral blood. The chain joins TRBV4-2 to TRBJ2-7; 9 positions agree with TRBD2. This clonotype was sampled from a human donor in a cohort sampled during active COVID-19. DNA of the CDR3: TGTGCCAGCAGCCAAGATTTAGCAACTAGCGGGTCCTACGAGCAGTACTTC. It codes for CASSQDLATSGSYEQYF.